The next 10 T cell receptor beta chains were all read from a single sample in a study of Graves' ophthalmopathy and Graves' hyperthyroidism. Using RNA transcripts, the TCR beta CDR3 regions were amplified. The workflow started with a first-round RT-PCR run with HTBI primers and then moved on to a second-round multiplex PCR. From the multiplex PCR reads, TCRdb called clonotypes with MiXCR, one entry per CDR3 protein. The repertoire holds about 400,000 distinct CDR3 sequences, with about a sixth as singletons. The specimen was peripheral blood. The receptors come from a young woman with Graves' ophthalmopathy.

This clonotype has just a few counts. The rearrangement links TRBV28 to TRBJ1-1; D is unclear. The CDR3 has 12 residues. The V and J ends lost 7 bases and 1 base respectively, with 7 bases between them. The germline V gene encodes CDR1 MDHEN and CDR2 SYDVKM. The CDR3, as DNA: TGTGCCAGCAAAGAAGAGAACACTGAAGCTTTCTTT. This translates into CASKEENTEAFF.

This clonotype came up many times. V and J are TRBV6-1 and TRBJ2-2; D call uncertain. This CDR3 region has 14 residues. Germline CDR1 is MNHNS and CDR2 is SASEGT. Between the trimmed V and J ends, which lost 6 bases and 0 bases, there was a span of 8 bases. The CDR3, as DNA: TGTGCCAGCAGAAGGGTCGCGAACACCGGGGAGCTGTTTTTT. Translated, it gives CASRRVANTGELFF.

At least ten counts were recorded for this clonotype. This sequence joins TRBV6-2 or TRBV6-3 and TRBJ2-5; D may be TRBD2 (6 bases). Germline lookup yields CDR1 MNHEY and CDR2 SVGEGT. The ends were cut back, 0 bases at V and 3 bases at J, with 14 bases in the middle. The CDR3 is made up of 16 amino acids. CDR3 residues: CASSYSRAGSKETQYF. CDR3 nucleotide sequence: TGTGCCAGCAGTTACTCGAGAGCGGGTAGTAAAGAGACCCAGTACTTC.

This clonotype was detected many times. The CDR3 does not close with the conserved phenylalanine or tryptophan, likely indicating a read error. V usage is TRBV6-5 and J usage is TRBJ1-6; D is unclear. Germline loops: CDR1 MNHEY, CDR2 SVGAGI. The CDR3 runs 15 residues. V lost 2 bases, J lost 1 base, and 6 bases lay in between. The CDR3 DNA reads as TGTGCCAGCAGTTACCCCCGGTCCTATAATTCACCCCTCCACCTT. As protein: CASSYPRSYNSPLHL.

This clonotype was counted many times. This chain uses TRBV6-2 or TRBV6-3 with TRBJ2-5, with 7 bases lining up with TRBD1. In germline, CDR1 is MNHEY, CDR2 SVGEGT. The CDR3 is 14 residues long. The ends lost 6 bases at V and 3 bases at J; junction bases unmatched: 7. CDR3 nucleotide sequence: TGTGCCAGCAGCCGGGACAGCTGGGAAGAGACCCAGTACTTC. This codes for CASSRDSWEETQYF.

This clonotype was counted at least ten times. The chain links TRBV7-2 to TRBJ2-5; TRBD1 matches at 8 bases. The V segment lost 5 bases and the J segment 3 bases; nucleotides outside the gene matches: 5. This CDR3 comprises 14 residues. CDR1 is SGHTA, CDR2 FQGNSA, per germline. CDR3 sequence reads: CASSHGQGKETQYF. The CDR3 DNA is TGTGCCAGCAGCCACGGACAGGGCAAAGAGACCCAGTACTTC.

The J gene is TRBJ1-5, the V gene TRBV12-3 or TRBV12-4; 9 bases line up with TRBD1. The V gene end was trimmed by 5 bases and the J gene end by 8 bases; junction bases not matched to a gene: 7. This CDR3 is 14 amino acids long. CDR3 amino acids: CASSGRTGVEPQHF. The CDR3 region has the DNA TGTGCCAGCAGTGGGCGGACAGGGGTGGAGCCCCAGCATTTT.

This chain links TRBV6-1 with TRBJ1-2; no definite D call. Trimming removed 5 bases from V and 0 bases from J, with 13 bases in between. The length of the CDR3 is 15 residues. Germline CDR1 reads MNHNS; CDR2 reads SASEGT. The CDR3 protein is CASSQAYTANYGYTF. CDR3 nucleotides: TGTGCCAGCAGTCAGGCTTACACCGCTAACTATGGCTACACCTTC.

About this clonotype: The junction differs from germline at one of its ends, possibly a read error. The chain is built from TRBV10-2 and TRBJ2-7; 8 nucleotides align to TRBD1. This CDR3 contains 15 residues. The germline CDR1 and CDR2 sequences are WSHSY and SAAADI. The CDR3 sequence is CACSESGQGNYEQYF. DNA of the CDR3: TGCGCCTGCAGTGAGTCTGGACAGGGAAACTACGAGCAGTACTTC.

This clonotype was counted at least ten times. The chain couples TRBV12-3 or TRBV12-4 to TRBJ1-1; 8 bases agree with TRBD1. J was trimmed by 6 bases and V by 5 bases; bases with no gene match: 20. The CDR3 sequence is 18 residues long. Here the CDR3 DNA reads TGTGCCAGCAGTCGGACAGGGCTTGAGGGGAGGGCTATCGCTGAAGCTTTCTTT. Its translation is CASSRTGLEGRAIAEAFF.